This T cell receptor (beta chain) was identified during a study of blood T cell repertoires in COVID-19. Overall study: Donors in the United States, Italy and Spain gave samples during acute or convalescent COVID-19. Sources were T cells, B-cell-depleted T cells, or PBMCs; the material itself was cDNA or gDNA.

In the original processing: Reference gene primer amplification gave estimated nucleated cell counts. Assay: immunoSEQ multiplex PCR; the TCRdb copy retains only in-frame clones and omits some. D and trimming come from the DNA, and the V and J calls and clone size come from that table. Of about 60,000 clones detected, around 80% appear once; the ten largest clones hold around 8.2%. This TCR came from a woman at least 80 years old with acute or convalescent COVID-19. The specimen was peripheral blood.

The CDR3 DNA is TGCGCCAGCAGCTCGACCGGGACAGGGACTTTTGATGGCTACACCTTC. This encodes CASSSTGTGTFDGYTF. The chain couples TRBV5-1 to TRBJ1-2; the match to TRBD1 covers 9 bases. Trimming cost V 3 bases and J 6 bases; bases outside gene matches: 12. There are 16 residues in the CDR3. From germline, CDR1 is SGHRS and CDR2 YFSETQ.